The source of this TCR beta chain is a study of control samples from healthy donors and cancer patients. J gave up 0 bases and V 5 bases, and 4 bases lay outside the gene matches. CDR3 length: 14 amino acids. Per germline, CDR1 MNHNY and CDR2 SVGAGI (reference sequence). Clones were sequenced by immunoSEQ multiplex PCR, and TCRdb holds only the in-frame ones, with some missing. The table has roughly 76,000 clones, less than 95% seen once; the top ten hold 6.2%. The V gene is TRBV6-6, the J gene TRBJ2-7; 7 nucleotides align to TRBD2. The TCR comes from a woman in her 40s in good health. Sequenced input: blood. The CDR3 loop reads CASSRLATSYEQYF. The DNA of the CDR3 is TGTGCCAGCAGTCGACTAGCTACCTCCTACGAGCAGTACTTC.